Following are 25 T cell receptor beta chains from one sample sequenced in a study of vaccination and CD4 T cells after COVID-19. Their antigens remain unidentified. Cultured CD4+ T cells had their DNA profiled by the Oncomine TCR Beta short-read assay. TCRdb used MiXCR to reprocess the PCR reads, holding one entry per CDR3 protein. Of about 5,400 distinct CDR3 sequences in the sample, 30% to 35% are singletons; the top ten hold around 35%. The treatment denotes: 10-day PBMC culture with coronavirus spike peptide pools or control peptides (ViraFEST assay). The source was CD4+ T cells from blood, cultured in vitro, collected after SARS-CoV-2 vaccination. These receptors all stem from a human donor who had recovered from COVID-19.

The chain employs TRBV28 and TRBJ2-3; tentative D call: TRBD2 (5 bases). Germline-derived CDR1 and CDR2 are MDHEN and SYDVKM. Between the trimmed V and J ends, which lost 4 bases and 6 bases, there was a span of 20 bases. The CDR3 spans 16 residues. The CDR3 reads CASSSPEGLARDTQYF. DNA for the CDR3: TGTGCCAGCAGTTCACCAGAGGGCCTGGCGCGTGATACGCAGTATTTT.

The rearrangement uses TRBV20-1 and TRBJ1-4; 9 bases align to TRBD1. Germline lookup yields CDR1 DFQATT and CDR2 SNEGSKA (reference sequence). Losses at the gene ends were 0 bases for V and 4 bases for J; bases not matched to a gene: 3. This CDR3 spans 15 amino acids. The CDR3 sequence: CSARDWGQGNEKLFF. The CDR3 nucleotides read TGCAGTGCTAGAGATTGGGGACAGGGTAATGAAAAACTGTTTTTT.

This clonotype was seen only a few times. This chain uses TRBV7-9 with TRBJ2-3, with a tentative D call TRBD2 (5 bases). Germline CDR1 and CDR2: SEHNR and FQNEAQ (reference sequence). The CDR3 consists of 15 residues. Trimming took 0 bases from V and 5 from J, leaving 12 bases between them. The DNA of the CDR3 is TGTGCCAGCAGCTTAGCCGACTCCGGGATAGATACGCAGTATTTT. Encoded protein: CASSLADSGIDTQYF.

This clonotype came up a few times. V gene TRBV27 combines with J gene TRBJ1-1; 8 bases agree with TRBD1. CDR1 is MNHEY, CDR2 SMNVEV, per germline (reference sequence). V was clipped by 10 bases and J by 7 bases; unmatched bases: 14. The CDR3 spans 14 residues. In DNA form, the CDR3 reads TGTGCCACAACCGGCGGACAGGGATATGGTGAAGCTTTCTTT. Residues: CATTGGQGYGEAFF.

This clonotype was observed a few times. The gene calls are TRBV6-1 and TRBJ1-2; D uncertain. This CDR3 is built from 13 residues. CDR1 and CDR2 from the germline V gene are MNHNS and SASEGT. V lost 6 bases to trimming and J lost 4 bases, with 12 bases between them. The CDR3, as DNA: TGTGCCAGCAGCTCGGGTGCACCCTATGGCTACACCTTC. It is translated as CASSSGAPYGYTF.

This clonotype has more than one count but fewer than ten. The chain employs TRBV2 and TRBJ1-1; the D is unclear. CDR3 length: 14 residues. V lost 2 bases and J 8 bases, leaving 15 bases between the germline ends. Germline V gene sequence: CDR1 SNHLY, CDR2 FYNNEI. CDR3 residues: CASSETRVLGEAFF. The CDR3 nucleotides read TGTGCCAGCAGTGAAACCCGTGTATTGGGAGAAGCTTTCTTT.

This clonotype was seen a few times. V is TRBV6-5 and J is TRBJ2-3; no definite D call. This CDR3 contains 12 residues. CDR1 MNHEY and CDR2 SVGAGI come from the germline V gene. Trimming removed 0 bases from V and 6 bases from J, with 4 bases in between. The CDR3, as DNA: TGTGCCAGCAGTTACTCGTTGGATACGCAGTATTTT. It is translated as CASSYSLDTQYF.

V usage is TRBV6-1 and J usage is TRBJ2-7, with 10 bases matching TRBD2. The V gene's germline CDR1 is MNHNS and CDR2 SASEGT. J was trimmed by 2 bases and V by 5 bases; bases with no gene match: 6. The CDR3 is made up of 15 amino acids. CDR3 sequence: CASSHGTSETYEQYF. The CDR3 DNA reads TGTGCCAGCAGTCACGGGACTAGCGAAACCTACGAGCAGTACTTC.

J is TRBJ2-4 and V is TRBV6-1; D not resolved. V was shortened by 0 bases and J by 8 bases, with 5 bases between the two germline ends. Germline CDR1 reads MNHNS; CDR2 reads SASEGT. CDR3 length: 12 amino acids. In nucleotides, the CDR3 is TGTGCCAGCAGTGAAGCCGGATACATTCAGTACTTC. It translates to CASSEAGYIQYF.

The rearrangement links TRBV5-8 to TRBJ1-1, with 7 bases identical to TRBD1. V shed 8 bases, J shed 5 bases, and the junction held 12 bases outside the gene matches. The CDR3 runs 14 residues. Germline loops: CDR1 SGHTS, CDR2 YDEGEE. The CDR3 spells CASSKDRIGTEAFF. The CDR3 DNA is TGTGCCAGTAGTAAGGACAGGATCGGAACTGAAGCTTTCTTT.

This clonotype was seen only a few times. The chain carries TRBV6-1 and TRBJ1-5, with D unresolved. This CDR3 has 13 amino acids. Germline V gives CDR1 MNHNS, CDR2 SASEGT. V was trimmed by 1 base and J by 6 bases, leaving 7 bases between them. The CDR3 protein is CASSEVQLQPQHF. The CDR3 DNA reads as TGTGCCAGCAGTGAAGTTCAGCTTCAGCCCCAGCATTTT.

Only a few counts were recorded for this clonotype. Here the CDR3 DNA reads TGCAGTGCTAACCCAGCCGGGACAGGGGATAATTCACCCCTCCACTTT. Residues: CSANPAGTGDNSPLHF. The V gene is TRBV20-1, the J gene TRBJ1-6, with TRBD1 identical over 10 bases. This CDR3 has 16 residues. Trimming cost V 4 bases and J 5 bases; bases outside gene matches: 8. Germline CDR1 DFQATT, CDR2 SNEGSKA (reference sequence).

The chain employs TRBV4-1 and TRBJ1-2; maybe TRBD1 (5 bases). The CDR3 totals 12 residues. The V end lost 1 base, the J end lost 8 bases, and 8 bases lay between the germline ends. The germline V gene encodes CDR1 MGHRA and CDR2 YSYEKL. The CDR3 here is CASSQVGGGYTF. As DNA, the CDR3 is TGCGCCAGCAGCCAAGTCGGGGGAGGCTACACCTTC.

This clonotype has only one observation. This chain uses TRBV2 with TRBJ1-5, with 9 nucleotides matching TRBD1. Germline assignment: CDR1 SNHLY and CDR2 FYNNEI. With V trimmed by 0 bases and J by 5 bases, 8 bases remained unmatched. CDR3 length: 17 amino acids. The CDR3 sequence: CASSEASGTGSDQPQHF. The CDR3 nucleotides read TGTGCCAGCAGTGAAGCTTCCGGGACAGGGAGCGATCAGCCCCAGCATTTT.

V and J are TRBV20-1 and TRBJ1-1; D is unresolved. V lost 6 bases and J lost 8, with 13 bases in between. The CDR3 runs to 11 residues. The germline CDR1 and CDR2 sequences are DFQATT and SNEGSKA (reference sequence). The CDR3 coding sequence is TGCAGTGCGGCCCCCGCCTCGGAAGCTTTCTTT. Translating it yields CSAAPASEAFF.

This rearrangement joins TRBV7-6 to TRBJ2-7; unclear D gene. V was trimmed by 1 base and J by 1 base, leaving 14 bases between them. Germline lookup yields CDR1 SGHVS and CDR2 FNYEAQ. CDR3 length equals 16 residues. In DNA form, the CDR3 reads TGTGCCAGCAGCTTAGATGGCAGGACGTTATCCTACGAGCAGTACTTC. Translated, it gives CASSLDGRTLSYEQYF.

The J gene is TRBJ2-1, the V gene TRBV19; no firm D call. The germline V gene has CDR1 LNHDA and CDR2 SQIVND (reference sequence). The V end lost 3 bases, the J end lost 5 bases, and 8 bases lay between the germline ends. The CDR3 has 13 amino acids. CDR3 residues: CASSMNGDNEQFF. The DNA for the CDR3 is TGTGCCAGTAGTATGAACGGCGACAATGAGCAGTTCTTC.

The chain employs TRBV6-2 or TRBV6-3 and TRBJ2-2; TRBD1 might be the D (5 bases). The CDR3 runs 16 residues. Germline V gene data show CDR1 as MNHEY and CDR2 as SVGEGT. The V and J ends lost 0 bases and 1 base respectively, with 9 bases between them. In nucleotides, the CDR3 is TGTGCCAGCAGTTACTCAGGGGCGAGGAACACCGGGGAGCTGTTTTTT. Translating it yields CASSYSGARNTGELFF.

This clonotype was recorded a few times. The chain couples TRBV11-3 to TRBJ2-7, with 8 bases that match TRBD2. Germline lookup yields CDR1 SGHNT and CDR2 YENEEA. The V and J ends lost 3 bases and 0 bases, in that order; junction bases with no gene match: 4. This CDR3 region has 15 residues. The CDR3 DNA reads TGTGCCAGCAGCTTGGGCGGGGGGCCCTCCTACGAGCAGTACTTC. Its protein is CASSLGGGPSYEQYF.

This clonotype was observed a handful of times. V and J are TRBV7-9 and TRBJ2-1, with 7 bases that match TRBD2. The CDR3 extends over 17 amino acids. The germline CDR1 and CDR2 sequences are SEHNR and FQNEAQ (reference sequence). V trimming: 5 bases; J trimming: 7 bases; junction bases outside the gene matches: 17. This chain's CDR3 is CASSPLFERTRFNEQFF. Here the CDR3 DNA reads TGTGCCAGCAGCCCGTTATTTGAACGGACTAGGTTTAATGAGCAGTTCTTC.

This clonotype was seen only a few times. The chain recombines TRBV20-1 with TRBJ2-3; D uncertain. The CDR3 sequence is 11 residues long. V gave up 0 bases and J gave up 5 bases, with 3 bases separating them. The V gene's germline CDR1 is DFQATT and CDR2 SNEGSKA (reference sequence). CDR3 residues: CSARDEDTQYF. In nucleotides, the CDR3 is TGCAGTGCTAGAGACGAAGATACGCAGTATTTT.

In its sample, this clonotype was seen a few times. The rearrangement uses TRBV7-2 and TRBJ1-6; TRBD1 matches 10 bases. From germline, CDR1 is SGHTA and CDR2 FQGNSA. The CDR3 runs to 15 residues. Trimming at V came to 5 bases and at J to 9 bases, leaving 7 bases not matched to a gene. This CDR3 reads CASSPDRGRPSPLHF. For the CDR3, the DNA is TGTGCCAGCAGCCCAGACAGGGGGCGCCCTTCACCCCTCCACTTT.

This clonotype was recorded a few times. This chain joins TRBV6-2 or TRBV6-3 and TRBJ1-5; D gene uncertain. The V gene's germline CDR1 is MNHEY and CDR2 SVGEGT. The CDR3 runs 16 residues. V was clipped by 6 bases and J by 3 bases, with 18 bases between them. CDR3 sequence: CASSRTPSPFNQPQHF. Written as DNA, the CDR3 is TGTGCCAGCAGCAGAACTCCATCCCCCTTCAATCAGCCCCAGCATTTT.

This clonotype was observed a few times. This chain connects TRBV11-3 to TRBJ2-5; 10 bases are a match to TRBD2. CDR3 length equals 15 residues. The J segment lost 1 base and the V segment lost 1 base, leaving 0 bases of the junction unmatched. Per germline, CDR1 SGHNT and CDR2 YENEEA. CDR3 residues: CASSLGLAGQETQYF. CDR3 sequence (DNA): TGTGCCAGCAGCTTAGGACTAGCGGGCCAAGAGACCCAGTACTTC.

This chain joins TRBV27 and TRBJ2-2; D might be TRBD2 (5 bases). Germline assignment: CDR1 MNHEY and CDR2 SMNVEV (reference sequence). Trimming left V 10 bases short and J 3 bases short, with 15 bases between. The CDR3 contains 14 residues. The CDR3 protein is CATSVREYTGELFF. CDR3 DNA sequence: TGTGCCACCTCTGTGAGGGAGTACACCGGGGAGCTGTTTTTT.